Each of the 5 T cell receptor beta chains below was sequenced from the same sample in a study of T cell responses to AZD1222 COVID-19 vaccine. This table comes from immunoSEQ multiplex PCR, and its TCRdb copy is limited to in-frame clones, with some not included. The data contain roughly 190,000 clones, about nine tenths of them seen just once; the ten biggest clones take up approximately 1.6%. Material: peripheral blood, obtained 28 days after the second AZD1222 dose. These receptor sequences come from an adult who received the AZD1222 COVID-19 vaccine.

About this clone: The junction departs from the called germline gene at one end, perhaps through a read error. The rearrangement links TRBV7-7 to TRBJ1-1; D remains ambiguous. The CDR3 loop spans 13 amino acids. Germline CDR1 SSHAT, CDR2 FNYEAQ (reference sequence). As DNA, the CDR3 is TGTGCTAGCAGCTTAGACGCGGGGACTGAAGCTTTCTTT. Translated: CASSLDAGTEAFF.

The gene calls are TRBV7-9 and TRBJ2-2; D unclear. Germline V gives CDR1 SEHNR, CDR2 FQNEAQ (reference sequence). The V gene lost 5 bases and the J gene lost 2 bases, with 15 bases spanning the gap. The CDR3 consists of 16 residues. The CDR3 spells CASSPSETLNTGELFF. For the CDR3, the DNA is TGTGCCAGCAGCCCTTCTGAGACACTAAACACCGGGGAGCTGTTTTTT.

The V and J genes are TRBV6-6 and TRBJ1-2; D is perhaps TRBD1 (5 bases). The germline gives CDR1 MNHNY, CDR2 SVGAGI (reference sequence). The germline V and J ends were trimmed by 0 bases and 13 bases, with 15 bases remaining between them. The CDR3 is made up of 13 amino acids. The CDR3 DNA sequence: TGTGCCAGCAGTTACTCGGGGACGAGTCCTGGCACCTTC. This codes for CASSYSGTSPGTF.

J is TRBJ2-6 and V is TRBV7-9, with 7 bases matching TRBD2. CDR1 is SEHNR, CDR2 FQNEAQ, per germline (reference sequence). The CDR3 loop spans 15 amino acids. Germline trimming cut 6 bases from V and 2 bases from J; bases unmatched to any gene: 4. CDR3 in DNA: TGTGCCAGCAGTCCCACTAGCGCTGGGGCCAACGTCCTGACTTTC. Protein sequence: CASSPTSAGANVLTF.

The V gene is TRBV18, the J gene TRBJ2-1; D gene unclear. Trimming took 0 bases from V and 7 from J, leaving 10 bases between them. This CDR3 has 14 amino acids. Germline V CDR1 and CDR2: KGHSH, LQKENI. The CDR3 sequence: CASSPPVSRNEQFF. CDR3 nucleotide sequence: TGTGCCAGCTCACCACCGGTTAGCAGAAATGAGCAGTTCTTC. Full variable domain (remainder filled in from reference TRBV18 and TRBJ2-1): NAGVMQNPRHLVRRRGQEARLRCSPMKGHSHVYWYRQLPEEGLKFMVYLQKENIIDESGMPKERFSAEFPKEGPSILRIQQVVRGDSAAYFCASSPPVSRNEQFFGPGTRLTVL.